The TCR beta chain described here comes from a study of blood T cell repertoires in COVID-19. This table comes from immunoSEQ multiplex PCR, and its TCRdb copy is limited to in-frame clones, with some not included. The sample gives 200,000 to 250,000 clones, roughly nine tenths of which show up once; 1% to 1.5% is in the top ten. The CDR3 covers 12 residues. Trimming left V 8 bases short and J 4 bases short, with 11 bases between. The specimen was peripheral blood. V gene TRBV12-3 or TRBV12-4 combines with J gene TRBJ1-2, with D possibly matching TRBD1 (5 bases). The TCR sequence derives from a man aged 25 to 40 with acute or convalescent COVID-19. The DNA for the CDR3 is TGTGCCAGCTGGGAGGGGAGCTATGGCTACACCTTC. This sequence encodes CASWEGSYGYTF.